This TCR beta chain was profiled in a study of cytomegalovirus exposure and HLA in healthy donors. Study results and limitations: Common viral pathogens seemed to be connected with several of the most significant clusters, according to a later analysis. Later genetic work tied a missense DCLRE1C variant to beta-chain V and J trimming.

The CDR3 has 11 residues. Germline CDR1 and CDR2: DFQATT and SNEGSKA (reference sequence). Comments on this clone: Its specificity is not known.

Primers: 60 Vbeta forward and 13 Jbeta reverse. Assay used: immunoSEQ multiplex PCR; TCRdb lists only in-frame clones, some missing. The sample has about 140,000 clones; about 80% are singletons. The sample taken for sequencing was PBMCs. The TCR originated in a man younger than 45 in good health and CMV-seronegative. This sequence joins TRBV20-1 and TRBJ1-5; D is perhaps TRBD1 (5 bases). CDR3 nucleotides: TGCAGCGGGACTCTTGGCGGGGCCCAGCATTTT. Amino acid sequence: CSGTLGGAQHF.